Below are 13 T cell receptor beta chains sequenced from a single sample in a study of cytomegalovirus exposure and HLA in healthy donors (dated by TCRdb to 2017 to 2019). The library was made by the immunoSEQ multiplex PCR assay. The multiplex PCR relied on a mix of 60 forward primers for TCR Vbeta segments and 13 reverse primers for TCR Jbeta segments. Sourced from immuneACCESS, this table was stored by TCRdb with only in-frame sequences that have V and J called. A share of the clones is absent; for the studies checked, an unresolved V gene accounts for under half, and the remainder has no known explanation. The sample data list under 200,000 clones, and approximately 82% of these were observed just once. The ten largest make up roughly 6.5% of the sample. The sample consisted of PBMCs. The receptors stem from a man aged 50-59 years in good health and CMV-seropositive.

The gene calls are TRBV28 and TRBJ2-7; D is perhaps TRBD1 (6 bases). The CDR3 is 14 amino acids. Trimming took 3 bases from V and 1 from J, leaving 10 bases between them. CDR1 and CDR2 (germline): MDHEN, SYDVKM. The CDR3 nucleotides read TGTGCCAGCAGTTTCGGGACATCTTCCTACGAGCAGTACGTC. Translated, it gives CASSFGTSSYEQYV.

This clone came up a few times. This chain links TRBV5-1 with TRBJ2-3; 9 nucleotides agree with TRBD1. This CDR3 is 16 amino acids long. Germline V gene lookup returns CDR1 SGHRS and CDR2 YFSETQ. Germline trimming cut 5 bases from V and 3 bases from J; bases unmatched to any gene: 10. CDR3 sequence: CASRTPGQGTTDTQYF. The DNA of the CDR3 is TGCGCCAGCAGAACACCGGGACAGGGAACGACAGATACGCAGTATTTT.

V is TRBV6-1 and J is TRBJ2-1; weak D call: TRBD2 (5 bases). Trimming took 7 bases from V and 0 from J, leaving 13 bases between them. The CDR3 extends over 15 amino acids. Germline V gene sequence: CDR1 MNHNS, CDR2 SASEGT. The DNA of the CDR3 is TGTGCCAGCATTCTGGGAGTAAGCTCCTACAATGAGCAGTTCTTC. Translation: CASILGVSSYNEQFF.

This rearrangement joins TRBV2 to TRBJ2-5; TRBD1 matches 10 bases. The germline CDR1 and CDR2 sequences are SNHLY and FYNNEI. The CDR3 sequence is 14 residues long. V shed 6 bases and J 3 bases; nucleotides not matched to a gene: 4. The CDR3 region is CASSRTGGEETQYF. CDR3 in DNA: TGTGCCAGCAGCCGGACAGGGGGGGAAGAGACCCAGTACTTC.

The chain combines TRBV5-6 with TRBJ2-3; no reliable D call. CDR1 and CDR2 from the germline V gene are SGHDT and YYEEEE. The length of the CDR3 is 12 residues. The V and J ends lost 0 bases and 6 bases respectively, with 5 bases between them. The CDR3 DNA sequence: TGTGCCAGCAGCTTGGTTTCGGATACGCAGTATTTT. Residues: CASSLVSDTQYF. Based on the CDR3 plus reference TRBV5-6 and TRBJ2-3, the full variable domain is DAGVTQSPTHLIKTRGQQVTLRCSPKSGHDTVSWYQQALGQGPQFIFQYYEEEERQRGNFPDRFSGHQFPNYSSELNVNALLLGDSALYLCASSLVSDTQYFGPGTRLTVL.

The chain is built from TRBV2 and TRBJ1-5, with TRBD1 matching 8 bases. Per the germline V gene, CDR1 is SNHLY and CDR2 is FYNNEI. The CDR3 length is 19 residues. After removal of 7 bases from V and 3 bases from J, the junction contained 20 bases not matched to a gene. The CDR3, as DNA: TGTGCCAGCACTAAGGACAGGGCGGGTACTTCTAACTCCAATCAGCCCCAGCATTTT. Its protein product is CASTKDRAGTSNSNQPQHF. Full variable domain (remainder filled in from reference TRBV2 and TRBJ1-5): EPEVTQTPSHQVTQMGQEVILRCVPISNHLYFYWYRQILGQKVEFLVSFYNNEISEKSEIFDDQFSVERPDGSNFTLKIRSTKLEDSAMYFCASTKDRAGTSNSNQPQHFGDGTRLSIL.

The rearrangement joins TRBV4-1 to TRBJ2-5, with 9 bases aligning to TRBD1. This CDR3 comprises 14 residues. Germline trimming cut 2 bases from V and 4 bases from J; bases unmatched to any gene: 2. Looked up from germline, CDR1 is MGHRA and CDR2 is YSYEKL. The CDR3 is CASSQTTGGETQYF. In DNA, the CDR3 is TGCGCCAGCAGCCAAACGACAGGGGGAGAGACCCAGTACTTC.

This clone was counted a few times. The chain joins TRBV11-3 to TRBJ2-5, with D possibly TRBD2 on 6 matching bases. The CDR3 sequence is 16 residues long. The germline V gene encodes CDR1 SGHNT and CDR2 YENEEA. Trimming shortened V by 5 bases and J by 7 bases, and 23 bases separated the two germline ends. CDR3 protein: CASSPSGGGAQGTQYF. The CDR3 DNA sequence: TGTGCCAGCAGCCCCTCCGGGGGAGGTGCCCAGGGGACCCAGTACTTC.

The chain carries TRBV6-5 and TRBJ2-7; 8 bases fit TRBD2. Germline loops: CDR1 MNHEY, CDR2 SVGAGI. V lost 0 bases and J lost 6; bases outside the gene matches: 7. The CDR3 has 15 residues. DNA for the CDR3: TGTGCCAGCAGTTACTCATCGGGGGGGTTAGGCGAGCAGTACTTC. As protein: CASSYSSGGLGEQYF.

This chain links TRBV13 with TRBJ2-3, with TRBD2 matching over 10 bases. The germline gives CDR1 PRHDT, CDR2 FYEKMQ (reference sequence). After removal of 0 bases from V and 2 bases from J, the junction contained 5 bases not matched to a gene. This CDR3 has 17 amino acids. CDR3 region: CASSLGGLATNTDTQYF. The CDR3 nucleotides are TGTGCCAGCAGCTTAGGGGGACTAGCGACAAACACAGATACGCAGTATTTT.

J is TRBJ2-5 and V is TRBV6-6; 8 bases match TRBD2. The CDR3 is made up of 15 amino acids. Trimming removed 3 bases from V and 5 bases from J; junction bases left unmatched: 8. Germline CDR1 and CDR2: MNHNY and SVGAGI (reference sequence). The DNA of the CDR3 is TGTGCCAGCAGTTATAGCGGGGCCGTGGAGGAGACCCAGTACTTC. As protein: CASSYSGAVEETQYF.

This clone was found once. The chain combines TRBV30 with TRBJ2-3, with TRBD2 matching 7 bases. CDR1 GTSNPN and CDR2 SVGIG come from the germline V gene (reference sequence). The CDR3 has 13 amino acids. CDR3 region: CAAAGVNTDTQYF. CDR3 sequence (DNA): TGTGCGGCGGCGGGAGTAAACACAGATACGCAGTATTTT.

The chain carries TRBV5-1 and TRBJ2-2; 8 nucleotides match TRBD2. Germline assignment: CDR1 SGHRS and CDR2 YFSETQ. Trimming removed 0 bases from V and 2 bases from J; junction bases left unmatched: 6. The CDR3 is 17 amino acids. This chain's CDR3 is CASSLARGGRNTGELFF. CDR3 nucleotide sequence: TGCGCCAGCAGCTTGGCCCGGGGGGGCCGTAACACCGGGGAGCTGTTTTTT.